Listed below are T cell receptor beta chains from one sample, sequenced in a study of blood T cell repertoires in COVID-19. Assay used: immunoSEQ multiplex PCR; TCRdb lists only in-frame clones, some missing. The sample consists of fewer than 600,000 clones, about 91% of them appearing once. Sequenced material: peripheral blood. The receptors come from a man aged 18 to 30 with COVID-19, enrolled during active disease. Each CDR3 is given with its conserved first and last residue. The order of the fields is J gene, D gene, clone size, CDR3 length, V gene, CDR3 protein, CDR3 DNA. The D gene is left open where the match is weak. Not all rows give a size; the values are once, few, many and, for expanded clones, a class.

J gene: TRBJ1-1; D gene: TRBD1; clone size: few; CDR3 length: 14; V gene: TRBV29-1; CDR3 protein: CSVRTGLMNTEAFF; CDR3 DNA: TGCAGCGTGAGGACAGGCCTTATGAACACTGAAGCTTTCTTT
J gene: TRBJ2-3; D gene: .; clone size: .; CDR3 length: 15; V gene: TRBV7-3; CDR3 protein: CASSSQGLDTDTQYF; CDR3 DNA: TGTGCCAGCAGCTCCCAGGGGCTGGACACAGATACGCAGTATTTT
J gene: TRBJ1-6; D gene: .; clone size: .; CDR3 length: 13; V gene: TRBV28; CDR3 protein: CASTRVSNSPLHF; CDR3 DNA: TGTGCCAGCACGCGGGTGAGCAATTCACCCCTCCACTTT
J gene: TRBJ1-1; D gene: TRBD1; clone size: .; CDR3 length: 14; V gene: TRBV30; CDR3 protein: CAWKTGTGNTEAFF; CDR3 DNA: TGTGCCTGGAAGACCGGGACAGGGAACACTGAAGCTTTCTTT
J gene: TRBJ2-1; D gene: TRBD2; clone size: .; CDR3 length: 15; V gene: TRBV3-1/TRBV3-2; CDR3 protein: CASSQVGRPPNEQFF; CDR3 DNA: TGTGCCAGCAGCCAAGTCGGGAGGCCGCCAAATGAGCAGTTCTTC
J gene: TRBJ1-1; D gene: .; clone size: .; CDR3 length: 13; V gene: TRBV24-1; CDR3 protein: CATSDLLNTEAFF; CDR3 DNA: TGTGCCACCAGTGATCTATTGAACACTGAAGCTTTCTTT
J gene: TRBJ1-2; D gene: .; clone size: .; CDR3 length: 13; V gene: TRBV12-3/TRBV12-4; CDR3 protein: CASRAGTEGGYTF; CDR3 DNA: TGTGCCAGCAGGGCGGGTACAGAGGGAGGCTACACCTTC
J gene: TRBJ2-5; D gene: .; clone size: .; CDR3 length: 12; V gene: TRBV29-1; CDR3 protein: CSVVRSGETQYF; CDR3 DNA: TGCAGCGTTGTTAGGTCGGGAGAGACCCAGTACTTC
J gene: TRBJ2-7; D gene: TRBD1; clone size: .; CDR3 length: 15; V gene: TRBV18; CDR3 protein: CASSPPFHRGYEQYF; CDR3 DNA: TGTGCCAGCTCACCACCGTTCCACAGGGGATACGAGCAGTACTTC
J gene: TRBJ1-4; D gene: TRBD1; clone size: .; CDR3 length: 10; V gene: TRBV3-1/TRBV3-2; CDR3 protein: CASGRGQLFF; CDR3 DNA: TGTGCCAGCGGACGGGGACAGCTGTTTTTT
J gene: TRBJ2-1; D gene: .; clone size: .; CDR3 length: 13; V gene: TRBV27; CDR3 protein: CASSGGLYNEQFF; CDR3 DNA: TGTGCCAGCAGTGGGGGGTTATACAATGAGCAGTTCTTC
J gene: TRBJ2-1; D gene: .; clone size: .; CDR3 length: 17; V gene: TRBV21-1; CDR3 protein: CASSKKGLGISYNEQFF; CDR3 DNA: TGTGCCAGCAGCAAAAAGGGCCTCGGGATTAGCTACAATGAGCAGTTCTTC
J gene: TRBJ2-7; D gene: TRBD2; clone size: .; CDR3 length: 15; V gene: TRBV27; CDR3 protein: CASSLRGPGRGEQYF; CDR3 DNA: TGTGCCAGCAGTTTGAGAGGGCCGGGGAGGGGCGAGCAGTACTTC
J gene: TRBJ2-3; D gene: .; clone size: .; CDR3 length: 14; V gene: TRBV18; CDR3 protein: CASQKGPNRDTQYF; CDR3 DNA: TGTGCCAGCCAAAAGGGGCCAAACAGAGATACGCAGTATTTT
J gene: TRBJ2-1; D gene: TRBD1; clone size: few; CDR3 length: 15; V gene: TRBV19; CDR3 protein: CASSGPGQGRNEQFF; CDR3 DNA: TGTGCCAGTAGCGGCCCGGGACAGGGGCGGAATGAGCAGTTCTTC
J gene: TRBJ2-7; D gene: TRBD1; clone size: .; CDR3 length: 15; V gene: TRBV6-1; CDR3 protein: CASSEATGAPYEQYF; CDR3 DNA: TGTGCCAGCAGTGAAGCAACAGGGGCGCCCTACGAGCAGTACTTC
J gene: TRBJ2-7; D gene: TRBD2; clone size: .; CDR3 length: 16; V gene: TRBV5-1; CDR3 protein: CASSPVLAGVLYEQYF; CDR3 DNA: TGCGCCAGCAGCCCTGTACTAGCGGGAGTTCTATACGAGCAGTACTTC
J gene: TRBJ2-1; D gene: TRBD2; clone size: .; CDR3 length: 13; V gene: TRBV7-9; CDR3 protein: CASSTRTSGIWFF; CDR3 DNA: TGTGCCAGCAGCACCAGGACTAGCGGGATTTGGTTCTTC
J gene: TRBJ1-4; D gene: .; clone size: .; CDR3 length: 16; V gene: TRBV7-2; CDR3 protein: CASSSRSGATNEKLFF; CDR3 DNA: TGTGCCAGCAGCTCAAGGAGTGGTGCAACTAATGAAAAACTGTTTTTT
J gene: TRBJ1-1; D gene: TRBD1; clone size: .; CDR3 length: 15; V gene: TRBV13; CDR3 protein: CASSARGRLGTEAFF; CDR3 DNA: TGTGCCAGCAGCGCCAGGGGGCGCTTGGGCACTGAAGCTTTCTTT
J gene: TRBJ2-3; D gene: TRBD2; clone size: .; CDR3 length: 14; V gene: TRBV5-1; CDR3 protein: CASSLAGATDTQYF; CDR3 DNA: TGCGCCAGCAGTCTAGCGGGGGCGACAGATACGCAGTATTTT
J gene: TRBJ2-3; D gene: TRBD2; clone size: .; CDR3 length: 15; V gene: TRBV7-3; CDR3 protein: CASSGLAGRTDTQYF; CDR3 DNA: TGTGCCAGCAGCGGACTAGCGGGACGCACAGATACGCAGTATTTT
J gene: TRBJ2-3; D gene: TRBD1; clone size: .; CDR3 length: 16; V gene: TRBV2; CDR3 protein: CASSVAGTGKPDTQYF; CDR3 DNA: TGTGCCAGCAGTGTTGCCGGGACAGGGAAACCAGATACGCAGTATTTT
J gene: TRBJ1-2; D gene: TRBD1; clone size: once; CDR3 length: 15; V gene: TRBV3-1/TRBV3-2; CDR3 protein: CASSLETTGADGYTF; CDR3 DNA: TGTGCCAGCAGCCTTGAAACGACAGGGGCGGATGGCTACACCTTC
J gene: TRBJ2-5; D gene: .; clone size: .; CDR3 length: 15; V gene: TRBV9; CDR3 protein: CASSVEGLAKETQYF; CDR3 DNA: TGTGCCAGCAGCGTAGAGGGTCTAGCTAAAGAGACCCAGTACTTC
J gene: TRBJ1-2; D gene: TRBD1; clone size: .; CDR3 length: 16; V gene: TRBV4-2; CDR3 protein: CASSQTDRDSNYGYTF; CDR3 DNA: TGTGCCAGCAGCCAAACGGACAGGGACAGTAACTATGGCTACACCTTC
J gene: TRBJ2-5; D gene: .; clone size: .; CDR3 length: 19; V gene: TRBV3-1/TRBV3-2; CDR3 protein: CASSKPVPRQARLEETQYF; CDR3 DNA: TGTGCCAGCAGCAAGCCAGTACCACGACAGGCCAGGCTTGAAGAGACCCAGTACTTC
J gene: TRBJ1-1; D gene: .; clone size: .; CDR3 length: 17; V gene: TRBV3-1/TRBV3-2; CDR3 protein: CASSPSGARRQYTEAFF; CDR3 DNA: TGTGCCAGCAGCCCATCAGGGGCACGACGTCAGTACACTGAAGCTTTCTTT
J gene: TRBJ1-2; D gene: .; clone size: .; CDR3 length: 13; V gene: TRBV5-4; CDR3 protein: CASRPIGGYGYTF; CDR3 DNA: TGTGCCAGCAGACCGATTGGGGGGTATGGCTACACCTTC
J gene: TRBJ1-6; D gene: .; clone size: once; CDR3 length: 15; V gene: TRBV6-4; CDR3 protein: CASSDSGTRNSPLHF; CDR3 DNA: TGTGCCAGCAGTGACTCAGGGACACGGAATTCACCCCTCCACTTT
J gene: TRBJ2-1; D gene: TRBD1; clone size: .; CDR3 length: 17; V gene: TRBV18; CDR3 protein: CASSPTDRPSSYNEQFF; CDR3 DNA: TGTGCCAGCTCCCCTACGGACAGGCCTAGCTCCTACAATGAGCAGTTCTTC